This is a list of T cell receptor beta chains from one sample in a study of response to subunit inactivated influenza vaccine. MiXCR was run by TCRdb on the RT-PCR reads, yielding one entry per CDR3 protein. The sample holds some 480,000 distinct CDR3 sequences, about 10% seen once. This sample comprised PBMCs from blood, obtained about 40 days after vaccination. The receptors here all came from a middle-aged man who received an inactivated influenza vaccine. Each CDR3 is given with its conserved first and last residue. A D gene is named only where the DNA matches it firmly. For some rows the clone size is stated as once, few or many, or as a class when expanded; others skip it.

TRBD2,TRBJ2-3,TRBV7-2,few,CASSPRTSGWGDTQYF,TGTGCCAGCAGCCCCCGGACTAGCGGGTGGGGAGATACGCAGTATTTT
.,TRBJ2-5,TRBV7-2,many,CASRSGSQETQYF,TGTGCCAGCAGATCCGGGAGTCAAGAGACCCAGTACTTC
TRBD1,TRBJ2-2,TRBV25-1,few,CASSEWDRPTGELFF,TGTGCCAGCAGTGAATGGGACAGGCCTACCGGGGAGCTGTTTTTT
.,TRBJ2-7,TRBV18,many,CASSPRPYEQYF,TGTGCCAGCTCACCACGTCCTTACGAGCAGTACTTC
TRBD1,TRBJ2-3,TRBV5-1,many,CASSDRTGGADTQYF,TGCGCCAGCAGCGACAGGACAGGGGGCGCAGATACGCAGTATTTT
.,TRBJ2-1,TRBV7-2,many,CASSPHGGLLRNEQFF,TGTGCCAGCAGCCCCCATGGCGGCCTACTGAGGAATGAGCAGTTCTTC
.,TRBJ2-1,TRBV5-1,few,CASSLAVRYNEQFF,TGCGCCAGCAGCTTGGCGGTCAGGTACAATGAGCAGTTCTTC
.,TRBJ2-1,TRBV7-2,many,CASSFRGSYNEQFF,TGTGCCAGCAGCTTTCGGGGCAGCTACAATGAGCAGTTCTTC
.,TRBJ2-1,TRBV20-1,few,CSARDPLKGNTNEQFF,TGCAGTGCTAGAGATCCGTTGAAGGGGAATACAAATGAGCAGTTCTTC
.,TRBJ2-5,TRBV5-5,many,CASSPSPVETQYF,TGTGCCAGCAGCCCCTCCCCGGTAGAGACCCAGTACTTC
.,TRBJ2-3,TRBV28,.,CASSFIYSNQPQYF,TGTGCCAGCAGTTTCATATATAGCAATCAGCCCCAGTATTTT
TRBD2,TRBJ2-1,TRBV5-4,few,CASRSGGSEQFF,TGTGCCAGCAGGAGCGGGGGCAGTGAGCAGTTCTTC
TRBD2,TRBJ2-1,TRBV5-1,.,CASSPTLMSGGGNEQFF,TGCGCCAGCAGCCCCACCTTAATGAGCGGGGGGGGCAATGAGCAGTTCTTC
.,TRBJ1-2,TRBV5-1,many,CASSSTPMRGYTF,TGCGCCAGCAGCTCGACACCTATGAGGGGCTACACCTTC
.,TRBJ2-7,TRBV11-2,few,CASSLNSISPYEQYF,TGTGCCAGCAGCTTGAACAGCATAAGCCCGTACGAGCAGTACTTC
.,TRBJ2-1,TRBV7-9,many,CASSYGLARTGFNEQFF,TGTGCCAGCAGCTACGGACTGGCCCGCACGGGATTTAATGAGCAGTTCTTC
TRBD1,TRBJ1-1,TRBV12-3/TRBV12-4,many,CASSLTGAAFF,TGTGCCAGCAGTTTAACAGGGGCGGCTTTCTTT
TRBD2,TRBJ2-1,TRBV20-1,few,CSARVGLAGVRRNEQFF,TGCAGTGCTAGAGTGGGACTAGCGGGGGTTAGGAGGAATGAGCAGTTCTTC
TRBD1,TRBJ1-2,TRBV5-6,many,CASSLGGTGPFGYTF,TGTGCCAGCAGCTTGGGTGGGACAGGGCCCTTTGGCTACACCTTC
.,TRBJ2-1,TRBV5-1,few,CASSYEVGLGNEQFF,TGCGCCAGCAGCTATGAGGTAGGCCTCGGCAATGAGCAGTTCTTC
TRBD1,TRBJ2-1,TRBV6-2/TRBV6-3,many,CASCTPGQGSNEQFF,TGTGCCAGCTGTACGCCGGGACAGGGGAGTAATGAGCAGTTCTTC
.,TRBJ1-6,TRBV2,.,CASTGAGGSPLHF,TGTGCCAGCACGGGGGCTGGAGGATCACCCCTCCACTTT
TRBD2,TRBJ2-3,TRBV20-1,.,CSAQTSGYTDTQYF,TGCAGTGCGCAGACTAGCGGATACACAGATACGCAGTATTTT
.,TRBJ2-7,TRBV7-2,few,CASSLLGTYSYEQYF,TGTGCCAGCAGTTTATTGGGGACCTACTCCTACGAGCAGTACTTC
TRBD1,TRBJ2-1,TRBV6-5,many,CASSYVRGSSYNEQFF,TGTGCCAGCAGTTACGTCAGGGGGAGCTCCTACAATGAGCAGTTCTTC
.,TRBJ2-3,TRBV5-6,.,CASSLGHGTSIGDTQYF,TGTGCCAGCAGCTTGGGGCACGGGACATCGATAGGGGATACGCAGTATTTT
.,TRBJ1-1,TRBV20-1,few,CSAPRGTEAFF,TGCAGTGCGCCCCGGGGCACTGAAGCTTTCTTT
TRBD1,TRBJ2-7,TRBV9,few,CASSPPGQEGSEQYF,TGTGCCAGCAGCCCTCCCGGACAGGAAGGGAGCGAGCAGTACTTC
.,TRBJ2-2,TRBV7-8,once,CASSTGIYTGELFF,TGTGCCAGCAGCACCGGGATCTACACCGGGGAGCTGTTTTTT